Listed here is a single TCR beta chain. This entry is derived from a study of blood T cell repertoires in COVID-19. Study-wide context: Acute and convalescent COVID-19 specimens originated in the United States, Italy and Spain. T cells, B-cell-depleted T cells, or PBMCs supplied cDNA or gDNA.

In the authors' workflow: It was from reference gene primer amplification that nucleated cell counts were estimated. Assay used: immunoSEQ multiplex PCR; TCRdb lists only in-frame clones, some missing. The V and J calls and clone size were taken over from that table, and D and trimming were inferred from the DNA. The data show approximately 35,000 clones, with 84% seen just once and less than 15% held by the top ten. This TCR was sampled from a human donor in a cohort sampled during active COVID-19. The sequenced material came from peripheral blood.

The CDR3 region is CASSPGRLAGYNEQFF. The CDR3 DNA reads as TGTGCCAGCAGCCCCGGGCGGCTAGCGGGGTACAATGAGCAGTTCTTC. V and J are TRBV7-8 and TRBJ2-1, with 9 nucleotides matching TRBD2. The trim removed 5 bases at V and 4 bases at J, leaving 9 bases unmatched. Germline V gene data show CDR1 as SGHVS and CDR2 as FQNEAQ. CDR3 length: 16 amino acids.